One sample yielded the 16 T cell receptor beta chains listed below, sequenced in a study of T cell responses to AZD1222 COVID-19 vaccine. Only in-frame clones appear in the TCRdb table, and some are missing; sequencing was by immunoSEQ multiplex PCR. This sample has around 130,000 clones, with about 94% found just once. The sequencing here drew on peripheral blood, taken on day 0 of AZD1222 vaccination. The receptors originated from an adult in good health.

The chain joins TRBV28 to TRBJ2-2; 12 bases are a match to TRBD2. Germline trimming cut 0 bases from V and 6 bases from J; bases unmatched to any gene: 5. The CDR3 consists of 17 residues. Per the germline V gene, CDR1 is MDHEN and CDR2 is SYDVKM. Here the CDR3 reads CASSLWRLAGGPGELFF. CDR3 sequence (DNA): TGTGCCAGCAGTTTATGGAGGCTAGCGGGAGGGCCCGGGGAGCTGTTTTTT.

This chain connects TRBV27 to TRBJ2-1; 7 bases align to TRBD1. J was trimmed by 0 bases and V by 5 bases; bases with no gene match: 16. Per the germline V gene, CDR1 is MNHEY and CDR2 is SMNVEV (reference sequence). This CDR3 region has 19 residues. In nucleotides, the CDR3 is TGTGCCAGCAGTCCCGTAGGGACAGCGGCTTTTAGCTCCTACAATGAGCAGTTCTTC. This gives the protein CASSPVGTAAFSSYNEQFF.

The chain uses TRBV6-5 and TRBJ2-3; 8 bases fit TRBD1. Losses at the gene ends were 5 bases for V and 0 bases for J; bases not matched to a gene: 4. Germline assignment: CDR1 MNHEY and CDR2 SVGAGI. CDR3 length: 15 amino acids. The CDR3 region is CASSRTGGSTDTQYF. The CDR3 coding sequence is TGTGCCAGCAGTCGAACAGGGGGTAGCACAGATACGCAGTATTTT.

The chain uses TRBV2 and TRBJ2-7; TRBD1 matches at 7 bases. The germline gives CDR1 SNHLY, CDR2 FYNNEI. The junction had 19 bases not matched to a gene; V was cut back by 8 bases and J by 9 bases. The CDR3 is made up of 15 amino acids. The CDR3 DNA reads TGTGCCAGCGAAACATCGGGACAGTCGGGGTTAGGGCAGTACTTC. It encodes CASETSGQSGLGQYF.

The V gene is TRBV6-1, the J gene TRBJ1-6; 7 positions match TRBD1. The CDR3 spans 17 residues. Germline CDR1 and CDR2: MNHNS and SASEGT. V shed 3 bases, J shed 6 bases, and the junction held 11 bases outside the gene matches. Here the CDR3 reads CASSDHSGQSRNSPLHF. As DNA, the CDR3 is TGTGCCAGCAGTGACCACTCGGGACAGAGCCGTAATTCACCCCTCCACTTT.

The DNA for the CDR3 is TGTGCCAGCAGCTCGGACTTTTCAGATACGCAGTATTTT. Its protein product is CASSSDFSDTQYF. The chain links TRBV7-2 to TRBJ2-3; tentative D call: TRBD2 (5 bases). Trimming pared 4 bases from V and 4 bases from J, leaving 9 bases between. CDR1 SGHTA and CDR2 FQGNSA come from the germline V gene. The CDR3 consists of 13 residues.

The gene calls are TRBV7-8 and TRBJ2-7; the D is unclear. The germline V gene encodes CDR1 SGHVS and CDR2 FQNEAQ. V gave up 8 bases and J gave up 6 bases, with 5 bases separating them. The length of the CDR3 is 9 residues. The CDR3 region has the DNA TGTGCCAGCGGTTCCGAGCAGTACTTC. Protein product: CASGSEQYF. Combining the CDR3 with reference TRBV7-8 and TRBJ2-7 gives the whole variable domain GAGVSQSPRYKVAKRGQDVALRCDPISGHVSLFWYQQALGQGPEFLTYFQNEAQLDKSGLPSDRFFAERPEGSVSTLKIQRTQQEDSAVYLCASGSEQYFGPGTRLTVT.

V is TRBV12-5 and J is TRBJ2-7; 7 nucleotides match TRBD1. Trimming took 6 bases from V and 3 from J; bases not matched to a gene: 2. The CDR3 loop spans 12 amino acids. Germline CDR1 is LGHNT and CDR2 is FRNRAP. The CDR3 region is CASGQGVYEQYF. As DNA, the CDR3 is TGTGCTAGTGGGCAGGGGGTCTACGAGCAGTACTTC.

The gene calls are TRBV21-1 and TRBJ2-5; the D call of TRBD1 is as the table states it, not checked on the DNA. TRBV21-1 is given as a pseudogene. The length of the CDR3 is 15 residues. The CDR3 reads CASIVDRVRQETQYF. The CDR3 coding sequence is TGTGCCAGCATCGTGGACAGGGTGAGGCAAGAGACCCAGTACTTC.

Here the CDR3 DNA reads TGTGCCAGGGACCGGGGCGCGGGGGGCTACACCTTC. This gives the protein CARDRGAGGYTF. This chain uses TRBV12-3 or TRBV12-4 with TRBJ1-2, with D possibly TRBD1 on 5 matching bases. V dropped 9 bases and J dropped 8 bases, with 16 bases sitting between them. The CDR3 runs to 12 residues.

CDR3 loop: CASSRRTGGGTGELFF. The CDR3 nucleotides are TGTGCCAGCAGCCGCCGGACAGGGGGAGGTACCGGGGAGCTGTTTTTT. The chain links TRBV7-9 to TRBJ2-2; TRBD1 matches at 10 bases. CDR3 length: 16 amino acids. The germline gives CDR1 SEHNR, CDR2 FQNEAQ (reference sequence). The V gene end was trimmed by 5 bases and the J gene end by 5 bases; junction bases not matched to a gene: 8. Together with reference TRBV7-9 and TRBJ2-2, the CDR3 gives the full variable domain: DTGVSQNPRHKITKRGQNVTFRCDPISEHNRLYWYRQTLGQGPEFLTYFQNEAQLEKSRLLSDRFSAERPKGSFSTLEIQRTEQGDSAMYLCASSRRTGGGTGELFFGEGSRLTVL.

The V and J genes are TRBV3-1 (or the pseudogene TRBV3-2) and TRBJ2-5, with 11 bases matching TRBD2. Trimming removed 5 bases from V and 4 bases from J; junction bases left unmatched: 15. The CDR3 extends over 18 amino acids. Germline V gene data show CDR1 as LGHDT and CDR2 as YNNKEL (reference sequence). CDR3 sequence: CASSFELAGVLRGETQYF. The CDR3 DNA reads as TGTGCCAGCAGCTTCGAACTAGCGGGAGTTTTAAGGGGAGAGACCCAGTACTTC.

The table lists this clone with a count of one. V gene TRBV5-5 combines with J gene TRBJ2-1; 10 bases line up with TRBD2. This CDR3 comprises 15 residues. J lost 5 bases, V lost 0 bases, and 2 bases had no gene match. CDR1 is SGHKS and CDR2 is YYEKEE in the germline V gene (reference sequence). The CDR3 here is CASSLGGLAHNEQFF. For the CDR3, the DNA is TGTGCCAGCAGCTTGGGGGGACTAGCGCACAATGAGCAGTTCTTC.

V is TRBV15 and J is TRBJ2-7; 7 bases fit TRBD2. Germline V gene sequence: CDR1 LNHNV, CDR2 YYDKDF (reference sequence). Trimming cost V 5 bases and J 5 bases; bases outside gene matches: 9. The CDR3 is 14 amino acids. CDR3 amino acids: CATSRLALEDEQYF. DNA of the CDR3: TGTGCCACCAGCCGACTAGCCCTAGAAGACGAGCAGTACTTC. Supplemented by reference TRBV15 and TRBJ2-7, the full variable domain reads DAMVIQNPRYQVTQFGKPVTLSCSQTLNHNVMYWYQQKSSQAPKLLFHYYDKDFNNEADTPDNFQSRRPNTSFCFLDIRSPGLGDTAMYLCATSRLALEDEQYFGPGTRLTVT.

This rearrangement joins TRBV5-4 to TRBJ1-2; D is uncertain. CDR3 length: 13 residues. Germline lookup yields CDR1 SGHNT and CDR2 YYREEE (reference sequence). Trimming took 2 bases from V and 4 from J, leaving 9 bases between them. The CDR3 DNA sequence: TGTGCCAGCAGCTTTGTAGCGAGCTATGGCTACACCTTC. It specifies CASSFVASYGYTF.

The chain joins TRBV7-9 to TRBJ1-3; TRBD1 might be the D (6 bases). There are 15 residues in the CDR3. Germline CDR1 SEHNR, CDR2 FQNEAQ (reference sequence). V was trimmed by 2 bases and J by 2 bases, leaving 10 bases between them. The CDR3 region has the DNA TGTGCCAGCAGCTTAACAACAGGGACTGGAAACACCATATATTTT. Its translation is CASSLTTGTGNTIYF. The full variable domain, its missing parts supplied by reference TRBV7-9 and TRBJ1-3, is DTGVSQNPRHKITKRGQNVTFRCDPISEHNRLYWYRQTLGQGPEFLTYFQNEAQLEKSRLLSDRFSAERPKGSFSTLEIQRTEQGDSAMYLCASSLTTGTGNTIYFGEGSWLTVV.